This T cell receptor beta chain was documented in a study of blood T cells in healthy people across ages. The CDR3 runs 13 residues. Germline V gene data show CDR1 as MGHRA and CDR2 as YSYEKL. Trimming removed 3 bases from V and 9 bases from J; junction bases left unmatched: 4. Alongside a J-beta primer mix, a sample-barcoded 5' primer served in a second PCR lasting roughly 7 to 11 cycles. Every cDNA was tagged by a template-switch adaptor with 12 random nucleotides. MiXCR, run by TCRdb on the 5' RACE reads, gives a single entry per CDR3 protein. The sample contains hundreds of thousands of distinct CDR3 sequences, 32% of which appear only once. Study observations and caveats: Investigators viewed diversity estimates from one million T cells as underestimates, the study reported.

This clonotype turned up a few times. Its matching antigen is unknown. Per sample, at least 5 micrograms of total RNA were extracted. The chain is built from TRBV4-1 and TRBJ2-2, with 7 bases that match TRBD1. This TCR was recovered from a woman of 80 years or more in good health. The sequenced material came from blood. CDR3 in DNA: TGCGCCAGCAGCCAGAGACAGGGCCGGGAGCTGTTTTTT. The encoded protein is CASSQRQGRELFF.